These 27 T cell receptor beta chains were all obtained from the same sample, sequenced in a study of blood T cell repertoires in COVID-19. Generated by immunoSEQ multiplex PCR, the TCRdb table keeps only in-frame clones and is missing some. The table has 320,000 or so clones, about 87% seen once. Sequenced sample: PBMCs or T cells enriched from blood (not recorded which). These receptors all stem from a man aged 25 to 45 who had recovered from COVID-19.

This clone was seen only a few times. The chain joins TRBV7-9 to TRBJ1-2; the D gene is possibly TRBD1 (5 bases). Trimming took 5 bases from V and 3 from J, leaving 16 bases between them. CDR3 length equals 15 residues. Germline CDR1 SEHNR, CDR2 FQNEAQ (reference sequence). The CDR3: CASSPPQGGYYGYTF. CDR3 sequence (DNA): TGTGCCAGCAGCCCCCCCCAGGGAGGCTACTATGGCTACACCTTC.

V and J are TRBV6-5 and TRBJ2-5; no definite D call. The germline V gene has CDR1 MNHEY and CDR2 SVGAGI. The CDR3 runs 14 residues. Trimming stripped 1 base from V and 2 bases from J, with 8 bases between. The CDR3 loop is CASSYLSQQETQYF. CDR3 DNA sequence: TGTGCCAGCAGTTACTTGAGCCAACAAGAGACCCAGTACTTC.

The chain employs TRBV3-1 (or the pseudogene TRBV3-2) and TRBJ1-3, with a tentative D call TRBD1 (6 bases). This CDR3 region has 20 residues. Germline V gene data show CDR1 as LGHDT and CDR2 as YNNKEL (reference sequence). Trimming took 1 base from V and 0 from J, leaving 22 bases between them. Here the CDR3 DNA reads TGTGCCAGCAGCCAAGTCAAGGAAAGGAGGACAGCCAACTCTGGAAACACCATATATTTT. Its protein is CASSQVKERRTANSGNTIYF.

V gene TRBV6-2 or TRBV6-3 combines with J gene TRBJ1-3; D is ambiguous. Germline CDR1 reads MNHEY; CDR2 reads SVGEGT. The CDR3 extends over 14 amino acids. Trimming removed 2 bases at V and 2 bases at J, with 7 bases between. CDR3 in DNA: TGTGCCAGCAGTTACGGAGCGGCTGGAAACACCATATATTTT. It translates to CASSYGAAGNTIYF.

This sequence joins TRBV5-1 and TRBJ1-4, with D possibly being TRBD1 (6 bases). V lost 2 bases and J 6 bases, leaving 11 bases between the germline ends. Germline lookup yields CDR1 SGHRS and CDR2 YFSETQ. The CDR3 spans 14 residues. As DNA, the CDR3 is TGCGCCAGCAGCTTACAGGGAGGGGATGAAAAACTGTTTTTT. Its translation is CASSLQGGDEKLFF.

The chain couples TRBV11-2 to TRBJ1-1; D not certain. With 5 bases removed from V and 3 bases from J, the gap between germline ends came to 13 bases. CDR3 length: 14 residues. Germline V gives CDR1 SGHAT, CDR2 FQNNGV. CDR3 coding DNA: TGTGCCAGCAGCCCGGACGGGGTGGACACTGAAGCTTTCTTT. Amino acid sequence: CASSPDGVDTEAFF.

The J gene is TRBJ2-3, the V gene TRBV7-6, with 8 positions matching TRBD1. V shed 5 bases, J shed 0 bases, and the junction held 10 bases outside the gene matches. Germline V lookup: CDR1 SGHVS, CDR2 FNYEAQ. The CDR3 contains 17 residues. DNA of the CDR3: TGTGCCAGCAGCACACCATCCACAGGGGGTAGCACAGATACGCAGTATTTT. Translated, it gives CASSTPSTGGSTDTQYF.

This chain uses TRBV5-1 with TRBJ1-2, with a tentative D call TRBD1 (6 bases). This CDR3 comprises 13 residues. The germline CDR1 and CDR2 sequences are SGHRS and YFSETQ. Deletions cut 0 bases from V and 3 bases from J, with 6 bases between. CDR3 in DNA: TGCGCCAGCAGCTTGGACAGGGACTATGGCTACACCTTC. Translated: CASSLDRDYGYTF.

This sequence joins TRBV15 and TRBJ2-1, with D tentatively TRBD1 (6 bases). CDR1 is LNHNV and CDR2 is YYDKDF in the germline V gene (reference sequence). The CDR3 covers 17 residues. Deletions cut 3 bases from V and 4 bases from J, with 19 bases between. For the CDR3, the DNA is TGTGCCACCAGCAGCCTGACAGGAGGACTGAGGTACAATGAGCAGTTCTTC. Translated: CATSSLTGGLRYNEQFF.

Many counts were recorded for this clone. This sequence joins TRBV5-1 and TRBJ1-1; TRBD1 might be the D (5 bases). The CDR3 is 15 residues long. V dropped 4 bases and J dropped 4 bases, with 17 bases sitting between them. In germline, CDR1 is SGHRS, CDR2 YFSETQ. The CDR3 region is CASSTGAGGGTEAFF. The DNA of the CDR3 is TGCGCCAGCAGCACAGGCGCGGGGGGAGGCACTGAAGCTTTCTTT.

In this sample, this clone turned up once. This chain uses TRBV19 with TRBJ2-6; D might be TRBD1 (6 bases). Germline CDR1 reads LNHDA; CDR2 reads SQIVND (reference sequence). The CDR3 sequence is 16 residues long. V lost 6 bases and J 0 bases, leaving 12 bases between the germline ends. CDR3 DNA sequence: TGTGCCAGTAGCTCCGGGACAAACTCTGGGGCCAACGTCCTGACTTTC. Its protein is CASSSGTNSGANVLTF.

This chain joins TRBV21-1 and TRBJ1-4; TRBD1, as called in the table, went unchecked against the DNA. TRBV21-1 is a pseudogene. The CDR3 spans 14 residues. The CDR3 loop reads CASSKDRVYEKLFF. CDR3 nucleotide sequence: TGTGCCAGCAGCAAGGACAGGGTCTATGAAAAACTGTTTTTT.

V is TRBV5-1 and J is TRBJ2-1; weak D call: TRBD2 (6 bases). The length of the CDR3 is 16 residues. Per germline, CDR1 SGHRS and CDR2 YFSETQ. The V end lost 3 bases, the J end lost 6 bases, and 19 bases lay between the germline ends. In DNA, the CDR3 is TGCGCCAGCAGCTCGGAACGACTAGGCACTCTCAATGAGCAGTTCTTC. Protein sequence: CASSSERLGTLNEQFF.

This chain links TRBV4-1 with TRBJ2-7; 7 nucleotides match TRBD1. This CDR3 region has 14 residues. The V gene end was trimmed by 1 base and the J gene end by 5 bases; junction bases not matched to a gene: 5. CDR1 and CDR2 (germline): MGHRA, YSYEKL. The CDR3 DNA reads TGCGCCAGCAGCCAAGCAGGGGGTTTCGACGAGCAGTACTTC. Amino acids: CASSQAGGFDEQYF.

In this sample, this clone turned up once. V and J are TRBV18 and TRBJ2-3; 7 positions match TRBD1. Germline CDR1 reads KGHSH; CDR2 reads LQKENI. This CDR3 has 16 residues. Losses at the gene ends were 3 bases for V and 3 bases for J; bases not matched to a gene: 9. CDR3 sequence: CASSPPRTGTTDTQYF. CDR3 nucleotides: TGTGCCAGCTCACCCCCTAGGACAGGAACGACAGATACGCAGTATTTT.

The chain employs TRBV3-1 (or the pseudogene TRBV3-2) and TRBJ2-5; a weak D match, TRBD2 (7 bases). The CDR3 is made up of 16 amino acids. Germline loops: CDR1 LGHDT, CDR2 YNNKEL (reference sequence). V was pared by 1 base and J by 4 bases, with 16 bases between. The CDR3 DNA reads as TGTGCCAGCAGCCAAGTGAGGAAGGGAGGGGGAGAGACCCAGTACTTC. Its protein is CASSQVRKGGGETQYF.

The J gene is TRBJ2-3, the V gene TRBV7-9, with 14 bases fitting TRBD2. Losses at the gene ends were 4 bases for V and 3 bases for J; bases not matched to a gene: 6. This CDR3 contains 17 residues. Germline V gene sequence: CDR1 SEHNR, CDR2 FQNEAQ (reference sequence). The CDR3 loop is CASSSRLAGGPTDTQYF. Here the CDR3 DNA reads TGTGCCAGCAGCTCGAGACTAGCGGGGGGGCCAACAGATACGCAGTATTTT.

This chain connects TRBV6-5 to TRBJ1-6, with 8 positions matching TRBD1. The CDR3 runs 15 residues. With 0 bases clipped from V and 8 bases from J, the junction kept 3 bases outside the gene matches. Germline assignment: CDR1 MNHEY and CDR2 SVGAGI. The CDR3 here is CASSYSYRGDSPLHF. CDR3 in DNA: TGTGCCAGCAGTTACTCGTACAGGGGGGATTCACCCCTCCACTTT.

V usage is TRBV4-1 and J usage is TRBJ1-6, with a possible D match to TRBD1 (5 bases). CDR3 size: 15 residues. Germline V CDR1 and CDR2: MGHRA, YSYEKL. The V end was cut by 2 bases, the J end by 7 bases, with 12 bases between. The CDR3 nucleotides are TGCGCCAGCAGCCAAAAACGACAGCTAAATTCACCCCTCCACTTT. It encodes CASSQKRQLNSPLHF.

This clone was seen a single time. The chain links TRBV7-2 to TRBJ2-5; TRBD1 aligns across 8 bases. V lost 5 bases and J lost 4; bases outside the gene matches: 6. The CDR3 covers 14 residues. Germline lookup yields CDR1 SGHTA and CDR2 FQGNSA. Here the CDR3 reads CASSIDRGGETQYF. The CDR3 DNA follows: TGTGCCAGCAGCATTGACAGGGGTGGAGAGACCCAGTACTTC.

The rearrangement uses TRBV12-3 or TRBV12-4 and TRBJ2-5; TRBD2 aligns across 7 bases. The CDR3 length is 11 residues. The junction had 1 base not matched to a gene; V was cut back by 8 bases and J by 4 bases. The CDR3 DNA is TGTGCCAGCGGGAGGGCAGAGACCCAGTACTTC. It is translated as CASGRAETQYF.

This sequence joins TRBV30 and TRBJ2-7; D gene ambiguous. The V gene's germline CDR1 is GTSNPN and CDR2 SVGIG (reference sequence). The CDR3 extends over 16 amino acids. V gave up 0 bases and J gave up 4 bases, with 19 bases separating them. This CDR3 reads CAWSVRTVQRAYEQYF. The CDR3 DNA reads TGTGCCTGGAGTGTACGAACAGTACAGAGAGCATACGAGCAGTACTTC. Based on the CDR3 plus reference TRBV30 and TRBJ2-7, the full variable domain is SQTIHQWPATLVQPVGSPLSLECTVEGTSNPNLYWYRQAAGRGLQLLFYSVGIGQISSEVPQNLSASRPQDRQFILSSKKLLLSDSGFYLCAWSVRTVQRAYEQYFGPGTRLTVT.

V usage is TRBV6-5 and J usage is TRBJ1-1; possible D gene TRBD1, 5 bases. The CDR3 runs 14 residues. The V end lost 2 bases, the J end lost 3 bases, and 10 bases lay between the germline ends. Germline-derived CDR1 and CDR2 are MNHEY and SVGAGI. CDR3 sequence reads: CASSYKGAHTEAFF. The CDR3 bases are TGTGCCAGCAGTTACAAAGGGGCGCACACTGAAGCTTTCTTT.

The V gene is TRBV4-1, the J gene TRBJ2-2, with TRBD1 as a possible D gene (6 bases). The length of the CDR3 is 15 residues. Germline values: CDR1 MGHRA, CDR2 YSYEKL. V shed 8 bases and J shed 2 bases, with 15 bases lying between them. CDR3: CASESGTTNTGELFF. CDR3 nucleotides: TGCGCCAGCGAATCCGGGACAACCAACACCGGGGAGCTGTTTTTT.

This clone appeared a few times. The chain links TRBV21-1 to TRBJ1-1. TRBV21-1 is reported as a pseudogene. This CDR3 contains 16 residues. The CDR3 protein is CASSKPLHGMNTEAFF. CDR3 bases: TGTGCCAGCAGCAAACCCCTCCACGGGATGAACACTGAAGCTTTCTTT.

The chain recombines TRBV5-1 with TRBJ1-1; D not resolved. The CDR3 extends over 14 amino acids. Trimming took off 4 bases at V and 0 bases at J, with 10 bases between the two ends. The germline gives CDR1 SGHRS, CDR2 YFSETQ. The DNA of the CDR3 is TGCGCCAGCAGCATGGACGGGTTGAACACTGAAGCTTTCTTT. Residues: CASSMDGLNTEAFF. Full variable domain (rest looked up from reference TRBV5-1 and TRBJ1-1): KAGVTQTPRYLIKTRGQQVTLSCSPISGHRSVSWYQQTPGQGLQFLFEYFSETQRNKGNFPGRFSGRQFSNSRSEMNVSTLELGDSALYLCASSMDGLNTEAFFGQGTRLTVV.

The rearrangement joins TRBV24-1 to TRBJ1-1; TRBD1 matches at 8 bases. Germline V gives CDR1 KGHDR, CDR2 SFDVKD. The CDR3 is made up of 16 amino acids. The V and J ends lost 4 bases and 3 bases, in that order; junction bases with no gene match: 9. The CDR3 here is CATSDSGQGRHTEAFF. The CDR3 nucleotides are TGTGCCACCAGTGACTCCGGACAGGGAAGGCACACTGAAGCTTTCTTT.